A selection of T cell receptor beta chains follows, all from one sample in a study of blood T cell repertoires in COVID-19. The protocol was immunoSEQ multiplex PCR, while the TCRdb copy is restricted to in-frame clones and leaves out a portion. The sample shows about 270,000 clones, 85% of them seen only once. Material: PBMCs or T cells enriched from blood (not recorded which). These receptors originate from a woman aged 45-59 years with acute COVID-19. Each CDR3 is given with its conserved first and last residue. The D gene is left open where the match is weak. Clone size is not always given. Where it is, it says once, few, many or a class for expanded clones.

J,size,D,V,DNA,CDR3
TRBJ1-1,NA,NA,TRBV7-9,TGTGCCAGCAGCCCCAAAACAGCGAACACTGAAGCTTTCTTT,CASSPKTANTEAFF
TRBJ2-3,NA,TRBD2,TRBV7-2,TGTGCCAGCAGCATGGGACTAGCCACAGATACGCAGTATTTT,CASSMGLATDTQYF
TRBJ2-2,NA,TRBD1,TRBV11-2,TGTGCCAGCAGCCCCGGGGACAGGCTATCCACCGGGGAGCTGTTTTTT,CASSPGDRLSTGELFF
TRBJ2-3,NA,TRBD2,TRBV5-1,TGCGCCAGCAGCCTTAGCGGGGTTGGAGATACGCAGTATTTT,CASSLSGVGDTQYF
TRBJ1-6,NA,TRBD1,TRBV6-2/TRBV6-3,TGTGCCAGCAGTTCCTGGACAGGGACGGGCAATTCACCCCTCCACTTT,CASSSWTGTGNSPLHF
TRBJ1-3,NA,NA,TRBV20-1,TGCAGTGCTAGTCAGGGCAGCACCTCTGGAAACACCATATATTTT,CSASQGSTSGNTIYF
TRBJ2-3,NA,TRBD1,TRBV19,TGTGCCAGTATTAGGGGACAGATCACAGATACGCAGTATTTT,CASIRGQITDTQYF
TRBJ1-2,NA,NA,TRBV30,TGTGCCCACACAGCTACTAACTATGGCTACACCTTC,CAHTATNYGYTF
TRBJ2-3,NA,TRBD2,TRBV2,TGTGCCAGCAACTTACTAGCGGGGGGACTAGATACGCAGTATTTT,CASNLLAGGLDTQYF
TRBJ2-1,NA,NA,TRBV11-3,TGTGCCAGCAGCTTAGAGGTTCGGGGTTCTTCCTACAATGAGCAGTTCTTC,CASSLEVRGSSYNEQFF
TRBJ2-7,many,TRBD2,TRBV11-2,TGTGCCAGCAGCTTAGGGGGGGGAAGGAGCGAGCAGTACTTC,CASSLGGGRSEQYF
TRBJ1-1,NA,NA,TRBV19,TGTGCCAGTAGTGGGGGAGGACCGAACACTGAAGCTTTCTTT,CASSGGGPNTEAFF
TRBJ1-4,NA,TRBD1,TRBV6-4,TGTGCCAGCAGTGAAGGGACAGGACGGGGTGAAAAACTGTTTTTT,CASSEGTGRGEKLFF
TRBJ2-7,NA,TRBD1,TRBV6-5,TGTGCCAGCAGAGGACAGGGGGCCCCGTCCTACGAGCAGTACTTC,CASRGQGAPSYEQYF
TRBJ2-1,NA,NA,TRBV7-2,TGTGCCAGCAGCCCGAGGACTGGGGTGGGATCTGGGTATGAGCAGTTCTTC,CASSPRTGVGSGYEQFF
TRBJ1-2,NA,TRBD1,TRBV2,TGTGCCAGCAGACTGACAGGGGTGGGCTATGGCTACACCTTC,CASRLTGVGYGYTF
TRBJ2-1,NA,TRBD2,TRBV6-5,TGTGCCAGCAGGTACGCCCCAGCGGGGTCCTACAATGAGCAGTTCTTC,CASRYAPAGSYNEQFF
TRBJ1-2,NA,NA,TRBV7-2,TGTGCCAGCAGCTTAGCGGGCCGAGGGTCCTATGGCTACACCTTC,CASSLAGRGSYGYTF
TRBJ2-1,NA,NA,TRBV4-1,TGCGCCAGCAGCCAAGAGGAGGAATATGAGCAGTTCTTC,CASSQEEEYEQFF
TRBJ2-2,NA,TRBD2,TRBV9,TGTGCCAGCAGCGTGAGCGGGGGGGCGGACACCGGGGAGCTGTTTTTT,CASSVSGGADTGELFF
TRBJ2-7,NA,NA,TRBV5-4,TGTGCCAGCAGCCGAGATGTGGACAAGAGCTCCTACGAGCAGTACTTC,CASSRDVDKSSYEQYF
TRBJ1-5,few,TRBD1,TRBV27,TGTGCCAGCAGTCTTACCCCGGGACAGCGACCGGGTCAGCCCCAGCATTTT,CASSLTPGQRPGQPQHF
TRBJ1-1,NA,TRBD1,TRBV14,TGTGCCAGCAGCACACGGACAGGCATGAACACTGAAGCTTTCTTT,CASSTRTGMNTEAFF
TRBJ2-5,NA,NA,TRBV4-2,TGTGCCAGCAGCCAACCTACGGAAGAGACCCAGTACTTC,CASSQPTEETQYF
TRBJ1-1,many,TRBD1,TRBV7-9,TGTGCCAGCAGCTTAGAGGGGACAGTGAACACTGAAGCTTTCTTT,CASSLEGTVNTEAFF
TRBJ1-1,NA,TRBD1,TRBV6-2/TRBV6-3,TGTGCCAGCAGTGATACCGGGACAGGGAACACTGAAGCTTTCTTT,CASSDTGTGNTEAFF
TRBJ1-1,NA,NA,TRBV3-1/TRBV3-2,TGTGCCAGCAGCCCCCGACAGCAGAACACTGAAGCTTTCTTT,CASSPRQQNTEAFF
TRBJ1-5,few,TRBD1,TRBV4-3,TGCGCCAGCAGCCAAGATTCAGGGGGTAATCAGCCCCAGCATTTT,CASSQDSGGNQPQHF